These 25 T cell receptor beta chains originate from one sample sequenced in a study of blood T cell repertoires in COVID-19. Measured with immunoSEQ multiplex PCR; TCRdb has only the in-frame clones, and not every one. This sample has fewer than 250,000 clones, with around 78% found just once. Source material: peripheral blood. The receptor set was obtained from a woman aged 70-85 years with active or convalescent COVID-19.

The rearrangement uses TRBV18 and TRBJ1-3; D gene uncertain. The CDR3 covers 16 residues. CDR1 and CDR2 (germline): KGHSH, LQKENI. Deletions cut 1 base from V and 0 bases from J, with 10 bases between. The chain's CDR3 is CASSPLPPSSGNTIYF. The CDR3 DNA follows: TGTGCCAGCTCACCACTCCCCCCGAGCTCTGGAAACACCATATATTTT. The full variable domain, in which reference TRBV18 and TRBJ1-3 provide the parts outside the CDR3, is NAGVMQNPRHLVRRRGQEARLRCSPMKGHSHVYWYRQLPEEGLKFMVYLQKENIIDESGMPKERFSAEFPKEGPSILRIQQVVRGDSAAYFCASSPLPPSSGNTIYFGEGSWLTVV.

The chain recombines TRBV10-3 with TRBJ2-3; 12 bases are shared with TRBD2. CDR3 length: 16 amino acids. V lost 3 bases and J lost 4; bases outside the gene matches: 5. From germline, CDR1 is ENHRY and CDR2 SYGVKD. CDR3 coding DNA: TGTGCCATCAGTGAATCTAGCGGGAGGGCCCCAGATACGCAGTATTTT. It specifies CAISESSGRAPDTQYF.

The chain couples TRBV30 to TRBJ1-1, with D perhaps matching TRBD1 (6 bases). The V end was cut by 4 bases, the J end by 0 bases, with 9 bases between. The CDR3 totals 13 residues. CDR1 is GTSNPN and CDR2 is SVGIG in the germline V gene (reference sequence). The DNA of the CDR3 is TGTGCCTGGAACAGGGAATTGAACACTGAAGCTTTCTTT. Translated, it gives CAWNRELNTEAFF.

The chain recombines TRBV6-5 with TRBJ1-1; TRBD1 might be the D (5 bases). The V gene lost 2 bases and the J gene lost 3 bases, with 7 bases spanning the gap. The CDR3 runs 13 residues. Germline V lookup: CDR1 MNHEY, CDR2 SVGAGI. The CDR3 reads CASSYGGDTEAFF. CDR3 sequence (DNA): TGTGCCAGCAGTTACGGGGGGGACACTGAAGCTTTCTTT.

CDR3: CASSALVPQETQYF. The CDR3 DNA sequence: TGTGCCAGCAGTGCCTTAGTGCCACAAGAGACCCAGTACTTC. The chain employs TRBV6-2 or TRBV6-3 and TRBJ2-5, with D uncertain. CDR1 and CDR2 (germline): MNHEY, SVGEGT. The CDR3 has 14 residues. V shed 5 bases and J shed 2 bases, with 12 bases lying between them.

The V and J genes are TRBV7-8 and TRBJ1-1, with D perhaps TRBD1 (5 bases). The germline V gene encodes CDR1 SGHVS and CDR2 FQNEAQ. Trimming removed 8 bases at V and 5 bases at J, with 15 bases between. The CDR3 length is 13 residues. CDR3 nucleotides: TGTGCCAGCTACAGGCTTTTTGGAACTGAAGCTTTCTTT. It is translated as CASYRLFGTEAFF.

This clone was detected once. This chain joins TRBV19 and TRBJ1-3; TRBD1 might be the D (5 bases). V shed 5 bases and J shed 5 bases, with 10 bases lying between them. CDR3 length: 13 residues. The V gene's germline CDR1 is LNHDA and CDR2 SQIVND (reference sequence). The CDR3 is CASSSGLRNTIYF. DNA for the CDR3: TGTGCCAGTAGTTCGGGACTGCGAAACACCATATATTTT.

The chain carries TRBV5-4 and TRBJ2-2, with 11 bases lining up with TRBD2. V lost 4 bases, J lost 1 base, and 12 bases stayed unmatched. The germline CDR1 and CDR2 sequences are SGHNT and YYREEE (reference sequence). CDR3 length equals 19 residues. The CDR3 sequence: CASSPRGTSGFRNTGELFF. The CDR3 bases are TGTGCCAGCAGCCCCAGGGGGACTAGCGGATTTCGGAACACCGGGGAGCTGTTTTTT.

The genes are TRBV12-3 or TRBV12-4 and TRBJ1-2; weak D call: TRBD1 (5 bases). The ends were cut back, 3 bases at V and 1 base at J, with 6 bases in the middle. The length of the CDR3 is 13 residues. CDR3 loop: CASSLDINYGYTF. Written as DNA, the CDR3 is TGTGCCAGCAGTTTGGACATTAACTATGGCTACACCTTC.

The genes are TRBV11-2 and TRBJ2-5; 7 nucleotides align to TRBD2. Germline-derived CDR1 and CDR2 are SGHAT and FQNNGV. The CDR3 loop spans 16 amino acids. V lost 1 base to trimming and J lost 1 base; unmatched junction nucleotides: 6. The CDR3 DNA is TGTGCCAGCAGCTTAGGGGGGGACTATATCCAAGAGACCCAGTACTTC. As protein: CASSLGGDYIQETQYF.

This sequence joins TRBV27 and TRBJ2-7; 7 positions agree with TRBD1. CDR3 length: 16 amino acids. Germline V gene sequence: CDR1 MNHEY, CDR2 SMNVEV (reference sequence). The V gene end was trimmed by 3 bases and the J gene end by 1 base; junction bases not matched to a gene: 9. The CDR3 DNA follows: TGTGCCAGCAGTTTTGATTCCGGCAGGGGGTCCTACGAGCAGTACTTC. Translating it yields CASSFDSGRGSYEQYF.

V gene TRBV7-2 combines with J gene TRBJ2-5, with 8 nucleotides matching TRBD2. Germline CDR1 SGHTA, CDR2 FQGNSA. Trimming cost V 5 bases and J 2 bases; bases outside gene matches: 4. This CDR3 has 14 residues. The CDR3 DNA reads TGTGCCAGCAGCCCCGGGGGGGGTCAAGAGACCCAGTACTTC. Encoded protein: CASSPGGGQETQYF.

The CDR3 bases are TGTGCCAGCAGTCCCGACAGTAACTATGGCTACACCTTC. Protein product: CASSPDSNYGYTF. V is TRBV2 and J is TRBJ1-2; maybe TRBD1 (5 bases). Germline lookup yields CDR1 SNHLY and CDR2 FYNNEI. CDR3 size: 13 residues. The V end was cut by 5 bases, the J end by 1 base, with 8 bases between.

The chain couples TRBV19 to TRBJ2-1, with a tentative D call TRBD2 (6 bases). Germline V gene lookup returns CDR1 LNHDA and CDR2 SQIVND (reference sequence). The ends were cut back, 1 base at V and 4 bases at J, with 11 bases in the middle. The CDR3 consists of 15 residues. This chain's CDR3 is CASSIGTSRYNEQFF. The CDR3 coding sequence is TGTGCCAGTAGTATAGGTACTAGCAGATACAATGAGCAGTTCTTC.

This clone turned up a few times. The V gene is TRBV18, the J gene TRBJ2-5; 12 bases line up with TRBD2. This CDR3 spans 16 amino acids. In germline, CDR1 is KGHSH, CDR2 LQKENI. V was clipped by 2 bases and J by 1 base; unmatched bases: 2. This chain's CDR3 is CASSPSSGRVQETQYF. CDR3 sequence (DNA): TGTGCCAGCTCACCATCTAGCGGGAGGGTCCAAGAGACCCAGTACTTC.

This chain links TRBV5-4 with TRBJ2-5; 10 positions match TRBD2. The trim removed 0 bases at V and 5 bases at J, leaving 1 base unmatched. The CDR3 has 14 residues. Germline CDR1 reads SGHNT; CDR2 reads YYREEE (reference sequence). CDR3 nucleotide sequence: TGTGCCAGCAGCTTGGCTAGCGGGGGCGAGACCCAGTACTTC. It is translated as CASSLASGGETQYF.

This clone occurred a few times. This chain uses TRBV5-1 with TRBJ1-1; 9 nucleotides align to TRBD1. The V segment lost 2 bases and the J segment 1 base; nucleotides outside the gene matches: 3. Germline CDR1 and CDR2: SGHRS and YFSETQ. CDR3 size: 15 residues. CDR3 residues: CASSLQGQGNTEAFF. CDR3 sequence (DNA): TGCGCCAGCAGCTTACAGGGACAGGGGAACACTGAAGCTTTCTTT.

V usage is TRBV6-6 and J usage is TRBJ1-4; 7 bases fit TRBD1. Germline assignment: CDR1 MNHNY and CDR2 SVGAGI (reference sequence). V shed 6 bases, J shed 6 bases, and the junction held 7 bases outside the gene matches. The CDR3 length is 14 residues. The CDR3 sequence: CASSPTGTHEKLFF. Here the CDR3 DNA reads TGTGCCAGCAGCCCGACAGGGACACATGAAAAACTGTTTTTT.

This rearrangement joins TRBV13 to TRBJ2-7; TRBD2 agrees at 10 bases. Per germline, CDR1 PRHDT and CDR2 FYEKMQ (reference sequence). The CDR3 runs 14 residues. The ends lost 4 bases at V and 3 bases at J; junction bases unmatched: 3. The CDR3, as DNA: TGTGCCAGCAGCTCCCTAGCGGGAGACTACGAGCAGTACTTC. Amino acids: CASSSLAGDYEQYF.

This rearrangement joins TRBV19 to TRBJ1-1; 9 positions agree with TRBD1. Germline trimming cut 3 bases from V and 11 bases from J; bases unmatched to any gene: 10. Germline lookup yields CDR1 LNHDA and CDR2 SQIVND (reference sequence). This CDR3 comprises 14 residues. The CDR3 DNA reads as TGTGCCAGTAGTATCGGGACAGGGATAATTTCGGCTTTCTTT. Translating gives CASSIGTGIISAFF.

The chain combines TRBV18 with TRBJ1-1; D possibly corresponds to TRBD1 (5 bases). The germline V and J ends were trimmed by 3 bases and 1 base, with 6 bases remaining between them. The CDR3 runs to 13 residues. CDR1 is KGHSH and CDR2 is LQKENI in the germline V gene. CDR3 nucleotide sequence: TGTGCCAGCTCACCCCAGGGGAACACTGAAGCTTTCTTT. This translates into CASSPQGNTEAFF.

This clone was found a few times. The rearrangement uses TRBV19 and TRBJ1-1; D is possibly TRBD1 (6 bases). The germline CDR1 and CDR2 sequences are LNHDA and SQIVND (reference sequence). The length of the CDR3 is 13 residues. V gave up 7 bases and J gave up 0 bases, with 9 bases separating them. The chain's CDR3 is CASTGVLNTEAFF. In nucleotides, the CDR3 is TGTGCCAGTACAGGGGTCTTGAACACTGAAGCTTTCTTT.

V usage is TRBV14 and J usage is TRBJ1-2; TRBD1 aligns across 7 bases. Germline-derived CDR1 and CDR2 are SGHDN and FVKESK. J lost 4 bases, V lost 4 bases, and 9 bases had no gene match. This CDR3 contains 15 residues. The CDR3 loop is CASSPYPGQPYGYTF. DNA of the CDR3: TGTGCCAGCAGCCCCTACCCGGGACAGCCCTATGGCTACACCTTC.

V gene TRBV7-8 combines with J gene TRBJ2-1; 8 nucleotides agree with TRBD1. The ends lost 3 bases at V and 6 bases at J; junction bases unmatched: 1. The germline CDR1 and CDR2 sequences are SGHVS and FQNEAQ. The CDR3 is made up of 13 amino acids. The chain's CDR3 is CASSLDRVNEQFF. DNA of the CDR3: TGTGCCAGCAGCTTGGACAGGGTCAATGAGCAGTTCTTC.

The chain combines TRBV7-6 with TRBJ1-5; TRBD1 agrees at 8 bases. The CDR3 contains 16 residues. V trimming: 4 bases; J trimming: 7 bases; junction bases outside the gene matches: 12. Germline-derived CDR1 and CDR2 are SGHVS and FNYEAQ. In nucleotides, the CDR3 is TGTGCCAGCAGCTCGAAGACCAGGGGGCTTGGGCAGCCCCAGCATTTT. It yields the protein CASSSKTRGLGQPQHF.